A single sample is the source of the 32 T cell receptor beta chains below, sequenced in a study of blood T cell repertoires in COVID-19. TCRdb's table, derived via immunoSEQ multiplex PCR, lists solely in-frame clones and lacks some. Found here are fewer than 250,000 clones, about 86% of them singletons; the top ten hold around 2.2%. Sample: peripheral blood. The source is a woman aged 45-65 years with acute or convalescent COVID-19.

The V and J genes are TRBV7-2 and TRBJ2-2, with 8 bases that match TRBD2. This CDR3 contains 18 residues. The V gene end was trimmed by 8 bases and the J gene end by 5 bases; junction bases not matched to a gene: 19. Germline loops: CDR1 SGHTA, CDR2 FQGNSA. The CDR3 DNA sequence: TGTGCCAGCCGAGCGGTCAGCGGGAGAAGAAGTTATACCGGGGAGCTGTTTTTT. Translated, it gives CASRAVSGRRSYTGELFF.

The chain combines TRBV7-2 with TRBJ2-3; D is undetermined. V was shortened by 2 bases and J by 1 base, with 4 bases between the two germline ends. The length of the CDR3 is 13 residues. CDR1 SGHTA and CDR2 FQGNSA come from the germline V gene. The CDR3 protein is CASSLLGTDTQYF. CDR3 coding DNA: TGTGCCAGCAGCTTATTAGGCACAGATACGCAGTATTTT. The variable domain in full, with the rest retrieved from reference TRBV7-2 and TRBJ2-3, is GAGVSQSPSNKVTEKGKDVELRCDPISGHTALYWYRQSLGQGLEFLIYFQGNSAPDKSGLPSDRFSAERTGGSVSTLTIQRTQQEDSAVYLCASSLLGTDTQYFGPGTRLTVL.

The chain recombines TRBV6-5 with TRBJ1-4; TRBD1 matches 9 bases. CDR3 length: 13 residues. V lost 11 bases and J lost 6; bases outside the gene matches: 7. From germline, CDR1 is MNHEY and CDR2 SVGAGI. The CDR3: CAWEGQGYEKLFF. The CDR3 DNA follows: TGTGCCTGGGAGGGACAGGGTTATGAAAAACTGTTTTTT.

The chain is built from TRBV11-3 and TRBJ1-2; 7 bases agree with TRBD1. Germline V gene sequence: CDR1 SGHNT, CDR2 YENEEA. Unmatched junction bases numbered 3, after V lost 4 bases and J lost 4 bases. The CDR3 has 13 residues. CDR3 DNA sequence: TGTGCCAGCAGCTCGGGACAGTCCTATGGCTACACCTTC. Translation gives CASSSGQSYGYTF.

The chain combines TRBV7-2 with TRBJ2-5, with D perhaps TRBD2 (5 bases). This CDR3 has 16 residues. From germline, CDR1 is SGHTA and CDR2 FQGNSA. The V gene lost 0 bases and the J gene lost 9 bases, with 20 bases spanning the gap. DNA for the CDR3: TGTGCCAGCAGCTTAGCGTCGGGGATAGCGCCCCAGGCCCAGTACTTC. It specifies CASSLASGIAPQAQYF.

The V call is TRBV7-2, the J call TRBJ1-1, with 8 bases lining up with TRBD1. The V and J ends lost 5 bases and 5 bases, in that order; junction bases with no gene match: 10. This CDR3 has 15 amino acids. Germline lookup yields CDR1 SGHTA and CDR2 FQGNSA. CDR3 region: CASSPHQGARTEAFF. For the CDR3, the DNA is TGTGCCAGCAGCCCCCATCAGGGGGCAAGGACTGAAGCTTTCTTT.

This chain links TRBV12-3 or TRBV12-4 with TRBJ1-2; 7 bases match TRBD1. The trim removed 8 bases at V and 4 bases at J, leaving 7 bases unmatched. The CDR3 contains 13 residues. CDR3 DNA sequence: TGTGCCAGCCGAGGGACAGCTGGCTATGGCTACACCTTC. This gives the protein CASRGTAGYGYTF.

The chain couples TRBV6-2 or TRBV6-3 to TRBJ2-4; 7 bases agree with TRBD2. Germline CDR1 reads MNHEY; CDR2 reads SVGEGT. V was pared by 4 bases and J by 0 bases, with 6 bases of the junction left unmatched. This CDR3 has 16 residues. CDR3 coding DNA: TGTGCCAGCAGTTCAGCGGGAACTATAGCCAAAAACATTCAGTACTTC. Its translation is CASSSAGTIAKNIQYF.

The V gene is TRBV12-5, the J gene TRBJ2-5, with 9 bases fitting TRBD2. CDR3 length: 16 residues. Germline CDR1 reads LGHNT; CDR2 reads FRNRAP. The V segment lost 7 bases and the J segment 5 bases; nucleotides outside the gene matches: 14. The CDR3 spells CASAPRLAGESETQYF. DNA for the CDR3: TGTGCTAGTGCCCCCCGATTAGCGGGAGAATCGGAGACCCAGTACTTC.

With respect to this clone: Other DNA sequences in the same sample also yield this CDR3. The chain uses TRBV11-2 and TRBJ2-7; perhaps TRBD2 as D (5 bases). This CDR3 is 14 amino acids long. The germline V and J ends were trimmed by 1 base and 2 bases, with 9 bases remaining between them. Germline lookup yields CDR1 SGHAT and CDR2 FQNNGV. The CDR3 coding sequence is TGTGCCAGCAGCTTAGGGACGGGGACCTACGAGCAGTACTTC. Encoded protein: CASSLGTGTYEQYF.

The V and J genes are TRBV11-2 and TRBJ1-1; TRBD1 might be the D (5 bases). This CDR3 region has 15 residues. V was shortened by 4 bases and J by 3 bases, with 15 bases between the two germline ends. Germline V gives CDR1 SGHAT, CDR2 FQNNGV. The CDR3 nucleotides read TGTGCCAGCAGCTCCTCGGGCAGGGCGGACACTGAAGCTTTCTTT. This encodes CASSSSGRADTEAFF.

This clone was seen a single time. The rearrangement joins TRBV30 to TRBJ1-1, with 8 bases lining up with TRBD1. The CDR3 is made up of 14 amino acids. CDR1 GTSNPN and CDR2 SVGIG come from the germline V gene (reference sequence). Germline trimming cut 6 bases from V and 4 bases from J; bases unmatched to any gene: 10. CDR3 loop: CACLDRERGTEAFF. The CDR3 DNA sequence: TGTGCCTGCCTGGACAGGGAGAGGGGCACTGAAGCTTTCTTT.

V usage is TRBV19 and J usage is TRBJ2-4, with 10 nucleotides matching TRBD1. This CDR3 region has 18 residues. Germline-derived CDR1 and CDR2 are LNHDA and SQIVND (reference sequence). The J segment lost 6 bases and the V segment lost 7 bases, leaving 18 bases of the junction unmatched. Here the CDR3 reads CASTRTGRDRGWGNIQYF. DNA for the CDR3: TGTGCCAGTACCAGGACGGGTCGGGACAGGGGATGGGGAAACATTCAGTACTTC. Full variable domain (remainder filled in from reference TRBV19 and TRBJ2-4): DGGITQSPKYLFRKEGQNVTLSCEQNLNHDAMYWYRQDPGQGLRLIYYSQIVNDFQKGDIAEGYSVSREKKESFPLTVTSAQKNPTAFYLCASTRTGRDRGWGNIQYFGAGTRLSVL.

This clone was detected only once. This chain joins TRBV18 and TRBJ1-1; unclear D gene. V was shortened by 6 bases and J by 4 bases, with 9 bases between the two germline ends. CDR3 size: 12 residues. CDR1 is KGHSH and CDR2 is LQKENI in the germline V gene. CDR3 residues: CASSSRSTEAFF. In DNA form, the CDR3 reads TGTGCCAGCTCGTCCCGGTCCACTGAAGCTTTCTTT.

Written as DNA, the CDR3 is TGTGCCACCAGCAAACAGGGAATCGAGCAGTACTTC. It translates to CATSKQGIEQYF. V is TRBV15 and J is TRBJ2-7; TRBD1 might be the D (6 bases). The CDR3 covers 12 residues. The V gene lost 4 bases and the J gene lost 6 bases, with 10 bases spanning the gap. Germline V gene sequence: CDR1 LNHNV, CDR2 YYDKDF (reference sequence). Complete variable domain (other parts from reference TRBV15 and TRBJ2-7): DAMVIQNPRYQVTQFGKPVTLSCSQTLNHNVMYWYQQKSSQAPKLLFHYYDKDFNNEADTPDNFQSRRPNTSFCFLDIRSPGLGDTAMYLCATSKQGIEQYFGPGTRLTVT.

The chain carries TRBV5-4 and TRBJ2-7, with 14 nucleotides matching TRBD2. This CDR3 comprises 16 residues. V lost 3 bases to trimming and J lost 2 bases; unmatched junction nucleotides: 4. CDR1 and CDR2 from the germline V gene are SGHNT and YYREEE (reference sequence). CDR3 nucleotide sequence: TGTGCCAGCAGCTCCAGGACTAGCGGGAGGCCCTACGAGCAGTACTTC. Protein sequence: CASSSRTSGRPYEQYF.

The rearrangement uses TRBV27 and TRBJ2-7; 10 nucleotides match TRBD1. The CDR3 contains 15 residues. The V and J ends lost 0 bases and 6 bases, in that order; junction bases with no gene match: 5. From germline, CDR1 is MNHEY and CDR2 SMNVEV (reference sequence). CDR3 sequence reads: CASSLSGTGAREQYF. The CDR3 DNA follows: TGTGCCAGCAGTTTATCCGGGACAGGGGCTCGCGAGCAGTACTTC.

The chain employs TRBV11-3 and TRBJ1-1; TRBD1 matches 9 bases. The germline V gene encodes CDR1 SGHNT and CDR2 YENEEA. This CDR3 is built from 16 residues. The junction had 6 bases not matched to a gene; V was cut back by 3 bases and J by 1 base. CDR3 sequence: CASSFRDRARNTEAFF. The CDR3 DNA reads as TGTGCCAGCAGCTTCCGGGACAGGGCGAGGAACACTGAAGCTTTCTTT.

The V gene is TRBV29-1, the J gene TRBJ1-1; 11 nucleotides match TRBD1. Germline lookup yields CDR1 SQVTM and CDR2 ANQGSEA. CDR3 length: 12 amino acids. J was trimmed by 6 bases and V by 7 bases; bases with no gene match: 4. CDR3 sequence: CSGGQGAAEAFF. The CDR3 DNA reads TGCAGCGGCGGACAGGGGGCGGCTGAAGCTTTCTTT.

The chain's CDR3 is CSVTANYGYTF. The CDR3 coding sequence is TGCAGCGTGACAGCGAACTATGGCTACACCTTC. The V and J genes are TRBV29-1 and TRBJ1-2; tentatively, D is TRBD1 (5 bases). The V gene lost 6 bases and the J gene lost 2 bases, with 7 bases spanning the gap. This CDR3 has 11 amino acids. Per germline, CDR1 SQVTM and CDR2 ANQGSEA.

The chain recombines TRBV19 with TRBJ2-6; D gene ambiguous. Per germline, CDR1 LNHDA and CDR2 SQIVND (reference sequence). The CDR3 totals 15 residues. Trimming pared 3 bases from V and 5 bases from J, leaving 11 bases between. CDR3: CASSIYFVRANVLTF. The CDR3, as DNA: TGTGCCAGTAGTATCTATTTCGTGCGGGCCAACGTCCTGACTTTC.

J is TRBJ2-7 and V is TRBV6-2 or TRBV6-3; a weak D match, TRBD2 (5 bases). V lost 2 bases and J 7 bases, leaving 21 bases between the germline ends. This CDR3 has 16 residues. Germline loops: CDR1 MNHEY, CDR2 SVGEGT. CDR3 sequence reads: CASSYTTLVTPREQYF. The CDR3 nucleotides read TGTGCCAGCAGTTACACCACACTAGTGACCCCGCGGGAGCAGTACTTC.

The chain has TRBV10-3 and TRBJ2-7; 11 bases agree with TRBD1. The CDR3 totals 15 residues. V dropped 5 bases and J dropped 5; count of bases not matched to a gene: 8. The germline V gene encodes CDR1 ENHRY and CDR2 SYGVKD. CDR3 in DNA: TGTGCCATCAGTACGGGACAGGGGGAGGTCCACGAGCAGTACTTC. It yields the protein CAISTGQGEVHEQYF.

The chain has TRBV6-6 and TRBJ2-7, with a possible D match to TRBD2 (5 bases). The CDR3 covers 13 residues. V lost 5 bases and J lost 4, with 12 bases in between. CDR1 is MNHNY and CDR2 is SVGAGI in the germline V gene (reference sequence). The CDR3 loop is CASSRTEPYEQYF. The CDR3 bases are TGTGCCAGCAGTAGGACTGAACCTTACGAGCAGTACTTC.

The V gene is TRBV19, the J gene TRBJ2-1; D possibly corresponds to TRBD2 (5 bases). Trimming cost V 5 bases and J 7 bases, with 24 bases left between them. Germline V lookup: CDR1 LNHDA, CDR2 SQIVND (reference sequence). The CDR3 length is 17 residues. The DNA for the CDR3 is TGTGCCAGTAGTGACCCCTTTTGGGCCAGGTCGGGGAATGAGCAGTTCTTC. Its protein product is CASSDPFWARSGNEQFF.

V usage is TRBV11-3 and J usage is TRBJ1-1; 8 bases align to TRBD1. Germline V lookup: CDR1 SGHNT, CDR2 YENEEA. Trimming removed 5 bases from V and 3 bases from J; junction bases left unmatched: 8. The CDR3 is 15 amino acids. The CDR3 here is CASSGQGRRDTEAFF. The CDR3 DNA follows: TGTGCCAGCAGCGGACAGGGAAGACGGGACACTGAAGCTTTCTTT. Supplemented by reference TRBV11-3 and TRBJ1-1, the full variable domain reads EAGVVQSPRYKIIEKKQPVAFWCNPISGHNTLYWYLQNLGQGPELLIRYENEEAVDDSQLPKDRFSAERLKGVDSTLKIQPAELGDSAVYLCASSGQGRRDTEAFFGQGTRLTVV.

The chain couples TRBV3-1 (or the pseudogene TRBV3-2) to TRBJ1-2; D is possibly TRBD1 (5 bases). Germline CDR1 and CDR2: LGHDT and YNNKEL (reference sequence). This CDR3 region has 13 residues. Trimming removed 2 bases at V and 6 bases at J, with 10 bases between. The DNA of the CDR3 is TGTGCCAGCAGCCAACAGGGTTACGATGGCTACACCTTC. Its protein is CASSQQGYDGYTF.

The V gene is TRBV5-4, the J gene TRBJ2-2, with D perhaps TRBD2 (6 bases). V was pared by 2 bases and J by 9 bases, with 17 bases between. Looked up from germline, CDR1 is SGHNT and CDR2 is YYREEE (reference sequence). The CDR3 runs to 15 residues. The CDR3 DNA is TGTGCCAGCAGCTTAGGAGGGTCCCTGGGGCGGGAGCTGTTTTTT. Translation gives CASSLGGSLGRELFF.

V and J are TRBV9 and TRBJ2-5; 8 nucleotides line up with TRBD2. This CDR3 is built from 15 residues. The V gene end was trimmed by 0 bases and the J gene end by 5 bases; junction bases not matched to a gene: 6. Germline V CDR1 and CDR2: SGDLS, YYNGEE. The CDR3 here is CASSVAGGTWETQYF. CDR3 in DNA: TGTGCCAGCAGCGTAGCGGGGGGGACGTGGGAGACCCAGTACTTC.

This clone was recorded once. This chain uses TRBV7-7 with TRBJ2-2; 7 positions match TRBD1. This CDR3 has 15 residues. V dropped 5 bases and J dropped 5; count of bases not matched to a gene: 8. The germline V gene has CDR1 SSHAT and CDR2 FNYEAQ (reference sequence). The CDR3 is CASSLNYRGTGELFF. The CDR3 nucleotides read TGTGCCAGCAGCCTCAATTACAGGGGAACCGGGGAGCTGTTTTTT.

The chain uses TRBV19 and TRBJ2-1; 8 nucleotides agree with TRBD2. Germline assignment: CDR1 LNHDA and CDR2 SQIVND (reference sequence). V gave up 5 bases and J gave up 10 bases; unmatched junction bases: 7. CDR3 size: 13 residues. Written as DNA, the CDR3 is TGTGCCAGTAGTGTTTTAGCGGGGACCGAGCAGTTCTTC. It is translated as CASSVLAGTEQFF.

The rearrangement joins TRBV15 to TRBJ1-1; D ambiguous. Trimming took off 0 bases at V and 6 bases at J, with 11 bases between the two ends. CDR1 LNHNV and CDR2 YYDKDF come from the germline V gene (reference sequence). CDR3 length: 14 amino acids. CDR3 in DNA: TGTGCCACCAGCAGAGATATGTCAGCGTCTGAAGCTTTCTTT. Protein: CATSRDMSASEAFF.